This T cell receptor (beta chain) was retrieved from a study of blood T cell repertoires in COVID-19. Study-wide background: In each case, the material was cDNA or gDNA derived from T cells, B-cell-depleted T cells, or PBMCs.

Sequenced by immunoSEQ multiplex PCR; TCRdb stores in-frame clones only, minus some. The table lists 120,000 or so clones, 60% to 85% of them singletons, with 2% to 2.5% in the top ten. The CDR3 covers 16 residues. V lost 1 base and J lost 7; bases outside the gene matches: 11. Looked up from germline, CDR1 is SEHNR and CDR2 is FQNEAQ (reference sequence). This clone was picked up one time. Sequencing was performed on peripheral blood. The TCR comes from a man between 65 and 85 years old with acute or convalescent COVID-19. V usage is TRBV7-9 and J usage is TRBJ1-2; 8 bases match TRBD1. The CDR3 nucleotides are TGTGCCAGCAGCTTAGGAGGTTCCGGGACAGGCGCTGGCTACACCTTC. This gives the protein CASSLGGSGTGAGYTF.